This T cell receptor beta chain was documented in a study of multiple sclerosis patients with progressive multifocal leukoencephalopathy. Study outcomes and limitations: Findings may reflect JC virus infection or just general immunocompromise.

This clone was observed a handful of times. Its specificity is not known. Per germline, CDR1 LNHDA and CDR2 SQIVND (reference sequence). The V gene lost 0 bases and the J gene lost 4 bases, with 18 bases spanning the gap. CDR3 size: 17 residues. Measured with immunoSEQ multiplex PCR; TCRdb has only the in-frame clones, and not every one. The table records approximately 30,000 clones, 90% of them present only once. Sample time point: about a year of natalizumab therapy. Prior interferon beta treatment was universal, and the PML patients were all female. The receptor comes from a human donor with multiple sclerosis. V and J are TRBV19 and TRBJ1-2; unclear D gene. The source material was PBMCs, sampled from a patient treated with natalizumab. The CDR3 here is CASSIDPEDRQIYGYTF. The DNA for the CDR3 is TGTGCCAGTAGTATAGATCCAGAAGATAGGCAGATCTATGGCTACACCTTC.